One and the same sample provided the 6 T cell receptor beta chains below, sequenced in a study of blood T cells in healthy people across ages. Combining a sample-barcoded 5' primer with a J-beta primer mix, a second PCR ran for 7 to 11 cycles. MiXCR, run by TCRdb on the 5' RACE reads, gives a single entry per CDR3 protein. The profile shows around 870,000 distinct CDR3 sequences, roughly 26% of them singletons. The sequencing sample was made of blood. These receptors all stem from a woman aged 80 or over in good health.

This clonotype was recorded at least ten times. This chain joins TRBV6-1 and TRBJ2-7, with no clear D. In germline, CDR1 is MNHNS, CDR2 SASEGT. V lost 11 bases and J lost 0, with 5 bases in between. This CDR3 spans 10 amino acids. The DNA of the CDR3 is TGTGCCGTGGACTCCTACGAGCAGTACTTC. Encoded protein: CAVDSYEQYF.

This clonotype was seen at least ten times. J is TRBJ2-1 and V is TRBV4-2; the match to TRBD2 covers 8 bases. Germline-derived CDR1 and CDR2 are LGHNA and YNFKEQ. J gave up 3 bases and V 1 base, and 5 bases lay outside the gene matches. The CDR3 runs 16 residues. In nucleotides, the CDR3 is TGTGCCAGCAGCCAAGGGACGGGAGGGGTCTACAATGAGCAGTTCTTC. Translating it yields CASSQGTGGVYNEQFF.

This clonotype was detected many times. V usage is TRBV15 and J usage is TRBJ2-5, with D maybe TRBD2 (5 bases). Trimming left V 4 bases short and J 4 bases short, with 10 bases between. In germline, CDR1 is LNHNV, CDR2 YYDKDF (reference sequence). This CDR3 spans 13 amino acids. The chain's CDR3 is CATSIRTAETQYF. For the CDR3, the DNA is TGTGCCACCAGCATTAGGACTGCAGAGACCCAGTACTTC.

In its sample, this clonotype was seen many times. The V gene is TRBV9, the J gene TRBJ2-7, with D possibly TRBD1 on 6 matching bases. This CDR3 contains 13 residues. Germline values: CDR1 SGDLS, CDR2 YYNGEE. With 0 bases removed from V and 6 bases from J, the gap between germline ends came to 10 bases. CDR3 residues: CASSVEARGEQYF. The CDR3 nucleotides are TGTGCCAGCAGCGTAGAGGCCAGGGGCGAGCAGTACTTC.

To note about this clonotype: Being one base from a much bigger clone, this may be a read error. The chain is built from TRBV7-9 and TRBJ1-5; TRBD1 aligns across 7 bases. The length of the CDR3 is 13 residues. Germline V CDR1 and CDR2: SEHNR, FQNEAQ (reference sequence). Trimming took 5 bases from V and 3 from J; bases not matched to a gene: 1. CDR3 region: CASSTGVNQPQHF. The CDR3 DNA sequence: TGTGCCAGCAGCACAGGGGTCAATCAGCCCCAGCATTTT.

This clonotype was seen more than once but under ten times. The chain links TRBV28 to TRBJ2-1; D remains unclear. Germline assignment: CDR1 MDHEN and CDR2 SYDVKM. V lost 3 bases and J lost 6, with 12 bases in between. This CDR3 has 14 amino acids. CDR3 nucleotides: TGTGCCAGCAGTTTTTCCCAGATTCGCAATGAGCAGTTCTTC. This sequence encodes CASSFSQIRNEQFF.